This T cell receptor beta chain comes out of a study of cytomegalovirus exposure and HLA in healthy donors. This clone was counted only a few times. The primer mix had 60 Vbeta and 13 Jbeta primers. Produced via immunoSEQ multiplex PCR; TCRdb's table is partial and in-frame only. The data show 110,000 to 150,000 clones, 80% seen once. CDR1 LNHNV and CDR2 YYDKDF come from the germline V gene (reference sequence). Trimming removed 1 base at V and 5 bases at J, with 12 bases between. This CDR3 is 14 amino acids long. The sample was PBMCs. The source of this sequence is a man aged 35 to 55 in good health and CMV-seronegative. The chain is built from TRBV15 and TRBJ2-7, with D possibly TRBD1 on 5 matching bases. The CDR3 reads CATSRVSEGDEQYF. CDR3 coding DNA: TGTGCCACCAGCAGAGTCTCAGAAGGGGACGAGCAGTACTTC.